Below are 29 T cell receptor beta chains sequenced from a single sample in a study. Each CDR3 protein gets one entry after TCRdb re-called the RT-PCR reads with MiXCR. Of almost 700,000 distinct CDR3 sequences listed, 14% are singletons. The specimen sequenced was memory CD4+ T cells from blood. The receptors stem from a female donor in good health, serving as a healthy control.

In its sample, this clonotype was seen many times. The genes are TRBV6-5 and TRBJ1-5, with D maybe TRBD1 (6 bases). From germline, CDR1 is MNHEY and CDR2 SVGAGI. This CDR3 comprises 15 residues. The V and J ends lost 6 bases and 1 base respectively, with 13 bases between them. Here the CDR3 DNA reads TGTGCCAGCAGAGTAAGGGGGGAAAGCAATCAGCCCCAGCATTTT. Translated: CASRVRGESNQPQHF.

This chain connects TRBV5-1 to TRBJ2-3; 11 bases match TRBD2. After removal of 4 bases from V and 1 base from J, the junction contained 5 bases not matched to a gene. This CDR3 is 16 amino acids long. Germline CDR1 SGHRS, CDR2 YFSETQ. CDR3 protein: CASSTPTSGGTDTQYF. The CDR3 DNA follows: TGCGCCAGCAGCACCCCGACTAGCGGGGGCACAGATACGCAGTATTTT.

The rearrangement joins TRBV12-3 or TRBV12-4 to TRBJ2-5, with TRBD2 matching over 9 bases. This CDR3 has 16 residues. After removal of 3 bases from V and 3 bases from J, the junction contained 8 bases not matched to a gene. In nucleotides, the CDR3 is TGTGCCAGCAGTTTGGGAGGGGCTAGCGGGGAAGAGACCCAGTACTTC. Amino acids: CASSLGGASGEETQYF.

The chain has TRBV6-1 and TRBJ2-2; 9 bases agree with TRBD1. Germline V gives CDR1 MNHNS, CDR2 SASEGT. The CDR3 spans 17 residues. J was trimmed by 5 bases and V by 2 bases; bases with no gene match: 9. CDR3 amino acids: CASSELFLGTGTGELFF. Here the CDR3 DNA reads TGTGCCAGCAGTGAATTATTTCTCGGGACAGGGACCGGGGAGCTGTTTTTT.

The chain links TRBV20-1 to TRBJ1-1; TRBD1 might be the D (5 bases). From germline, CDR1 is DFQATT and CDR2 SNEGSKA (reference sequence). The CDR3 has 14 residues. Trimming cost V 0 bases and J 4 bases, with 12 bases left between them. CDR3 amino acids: CSARDGGVFTEAFF. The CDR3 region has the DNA TGCAGTGCTAGAGATGGGGGGGTTTTCACTGAAGCTTTCTTT.

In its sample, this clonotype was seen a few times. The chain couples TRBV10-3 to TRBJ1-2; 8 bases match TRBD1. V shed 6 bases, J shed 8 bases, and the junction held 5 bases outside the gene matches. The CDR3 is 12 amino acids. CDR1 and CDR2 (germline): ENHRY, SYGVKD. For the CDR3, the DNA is TGTGCCATCAGCCAGGGGGCGGAAGGCTACACCTTC. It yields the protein CAISQGAEGYTF.

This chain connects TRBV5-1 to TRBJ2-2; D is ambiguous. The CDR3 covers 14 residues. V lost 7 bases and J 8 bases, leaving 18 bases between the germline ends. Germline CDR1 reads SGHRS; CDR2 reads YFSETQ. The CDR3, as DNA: TGCGCCAGCGGACCACTCCATTCCGGAGGGGAGCTGTTTTTT. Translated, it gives CASGPLHSGGELFF.

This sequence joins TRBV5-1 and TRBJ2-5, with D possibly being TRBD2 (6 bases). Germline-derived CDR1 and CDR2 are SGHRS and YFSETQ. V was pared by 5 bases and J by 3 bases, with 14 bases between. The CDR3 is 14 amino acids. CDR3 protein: CASRVGGSEETQYF. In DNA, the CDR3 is TGCGCCAGCAGGGTGGGGGGAAGCGAAGAGACCCAGTACTTC.

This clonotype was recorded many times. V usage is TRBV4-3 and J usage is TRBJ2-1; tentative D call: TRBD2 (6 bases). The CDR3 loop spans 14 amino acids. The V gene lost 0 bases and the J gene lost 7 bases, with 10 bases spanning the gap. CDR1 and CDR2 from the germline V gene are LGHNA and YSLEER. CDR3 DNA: TGCGCCAGCAGCCAAGAGACGGGGAGGAATGAGCAGTTCTTC. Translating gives CASSQETGRNEQFF.

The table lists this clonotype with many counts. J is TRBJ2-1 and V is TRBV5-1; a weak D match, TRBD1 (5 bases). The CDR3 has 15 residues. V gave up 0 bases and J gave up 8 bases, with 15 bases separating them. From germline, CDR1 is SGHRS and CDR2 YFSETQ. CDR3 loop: CASSLVGVGTDEQFF. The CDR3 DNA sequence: TGCGCCAGCAGCTTGGTAGGGGTTGGTACGGATGAGCAGTTCTTC.

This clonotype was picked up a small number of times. DNA of the CDR3: TGCAGTGCTAGTCCTCCGGGACGGTCGTACGTCCTGACTTTC. Translated: CSASPPGRSYVLTF. The V call is TRBV20-1, the J call TRBJ2-6; tentatively, D is TRBD1 or TRBD2 (5 bases each). Germline V gives CDR1 DFQATT, CDR2 SNEGSKA (reference sequence). Trimming pared 3 bases from V and 11 bases from J, leaving 17 bases between. This CDR3 has 14 amino acids.

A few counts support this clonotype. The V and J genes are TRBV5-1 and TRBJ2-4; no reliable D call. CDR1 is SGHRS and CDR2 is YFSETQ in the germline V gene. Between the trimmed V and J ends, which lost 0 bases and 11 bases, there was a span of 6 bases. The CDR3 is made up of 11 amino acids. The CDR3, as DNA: TGCGCCAGCAGCTTGGTGATTCTTCAGTACTTC. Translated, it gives CASSLVILQYF.

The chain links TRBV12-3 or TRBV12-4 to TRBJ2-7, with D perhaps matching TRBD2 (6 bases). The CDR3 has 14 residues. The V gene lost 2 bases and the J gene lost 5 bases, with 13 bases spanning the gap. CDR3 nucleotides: TGTGCCAGCAGTTTATTGGCGGGGTACCACGAGCAGTACTTC. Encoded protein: CASSLLAGYHEQYF.

DNA of the CDR3: TGTGCCAGCAGTGCAAACAGGGTACGCACTGAAGCTTTCTTT. Protein product: CASSANRVRTEAFF. This chain links TRBV25-1 with TRBJ1-1; D perhaps matches TRBD1 (6 bases). The length of the CDR3 is 14 residues. V lost 4 bases and J 4 bases, leaving 13 bases between the germline ends. Germline V gene lookup returns CDR1 MGHDK and CDR2 SYGVNS.

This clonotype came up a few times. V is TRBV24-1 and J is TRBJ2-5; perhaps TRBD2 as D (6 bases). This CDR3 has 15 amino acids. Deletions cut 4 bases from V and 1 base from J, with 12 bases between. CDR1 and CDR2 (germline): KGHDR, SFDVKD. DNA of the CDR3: TGTGCCACCAGTGACGGGGGAGGATTCCAAGAGACCCAGTACTTC. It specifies CATSDGGGFQETQYF.

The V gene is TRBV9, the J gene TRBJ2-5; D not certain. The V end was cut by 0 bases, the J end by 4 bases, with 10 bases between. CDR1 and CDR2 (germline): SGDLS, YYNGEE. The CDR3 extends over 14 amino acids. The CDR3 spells CASSVEPVPETQYF. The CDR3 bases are TGTGCCAGCAGCGTAGAGCCAGTCCCAGAGACCCAGTACTTC.

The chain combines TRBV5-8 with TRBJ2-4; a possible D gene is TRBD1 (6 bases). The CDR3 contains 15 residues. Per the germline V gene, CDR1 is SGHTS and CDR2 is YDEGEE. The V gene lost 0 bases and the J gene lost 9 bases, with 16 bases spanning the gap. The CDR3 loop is CASSLVRQGRGIQYF. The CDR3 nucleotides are TGTGCCAGCAGCTTGGTAAGGCAGGGGCGAGGCATTCAGTACTTC.

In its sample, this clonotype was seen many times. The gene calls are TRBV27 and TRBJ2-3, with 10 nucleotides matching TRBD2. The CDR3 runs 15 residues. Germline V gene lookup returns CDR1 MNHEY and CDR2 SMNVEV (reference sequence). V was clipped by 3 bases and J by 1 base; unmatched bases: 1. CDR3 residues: CASSFLAGGTDTQYF. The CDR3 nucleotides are TGTGCCAGCAGTTTCCTAGCGGGAGGCACAGATACGCAGTATTTT.

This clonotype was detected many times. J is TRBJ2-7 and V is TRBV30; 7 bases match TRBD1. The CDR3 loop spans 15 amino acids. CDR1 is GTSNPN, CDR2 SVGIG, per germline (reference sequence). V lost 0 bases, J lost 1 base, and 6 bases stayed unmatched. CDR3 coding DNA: TGTGCCTGGAGTGTCCCTCAGACAGGGTCCTACGAGCAGTACTTC. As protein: CAWSVPQTGSYEQYF.

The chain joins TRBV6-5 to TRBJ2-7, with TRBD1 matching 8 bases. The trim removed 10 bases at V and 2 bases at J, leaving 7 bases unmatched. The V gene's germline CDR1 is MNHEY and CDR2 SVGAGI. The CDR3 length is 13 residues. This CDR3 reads CATSGTGPYEQYF. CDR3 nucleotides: TGTGCCACCTCCGGGACAGGCCCCTACGAGCAGTACTTC.

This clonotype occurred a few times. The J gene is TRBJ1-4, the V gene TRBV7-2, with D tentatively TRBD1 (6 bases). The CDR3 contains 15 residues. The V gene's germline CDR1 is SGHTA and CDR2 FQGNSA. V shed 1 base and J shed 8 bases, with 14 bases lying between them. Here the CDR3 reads CASSLVFGGREKLFF. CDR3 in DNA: TGTGCCAGCAGCTTAGTGTTCGGGGGGCGGGAAAAACTGTTTTTT.

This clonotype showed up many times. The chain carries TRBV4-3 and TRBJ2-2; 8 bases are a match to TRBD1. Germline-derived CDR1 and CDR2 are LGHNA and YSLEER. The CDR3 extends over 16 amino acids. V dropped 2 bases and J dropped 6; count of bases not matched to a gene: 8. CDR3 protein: CASSQLRDRGAGELFF. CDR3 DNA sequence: TGCGCCAGCAGCCAACTTAGAGACAGGGGTGCCGGGGAGCTGTTTTTT.

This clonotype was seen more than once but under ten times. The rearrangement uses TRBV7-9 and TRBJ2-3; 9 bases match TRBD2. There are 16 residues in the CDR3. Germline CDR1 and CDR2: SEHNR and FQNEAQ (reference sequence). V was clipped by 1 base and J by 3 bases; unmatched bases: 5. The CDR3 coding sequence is TGTGCCAGCAGCTTAGTTCTAGCGGGGCTAACAGATACGCAGTATTTT. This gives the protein CASSLVLAGLTDTQYF.

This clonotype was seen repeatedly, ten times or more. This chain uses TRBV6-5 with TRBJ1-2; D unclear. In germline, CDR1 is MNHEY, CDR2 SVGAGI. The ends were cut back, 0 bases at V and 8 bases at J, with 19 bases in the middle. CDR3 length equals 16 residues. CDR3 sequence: CASSYSMRSLEGGYTF. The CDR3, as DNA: TGTGCCAGCAGTTACTCGATGAGGTCGCTTGAGGGCGGCTACACCTTC.

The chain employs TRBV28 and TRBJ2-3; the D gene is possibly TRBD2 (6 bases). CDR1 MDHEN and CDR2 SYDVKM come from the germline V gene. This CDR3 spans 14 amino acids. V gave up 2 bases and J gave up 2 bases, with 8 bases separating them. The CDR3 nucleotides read TGTGCCAGCAGTTTACCGGGGGTCACAGATACGCAGTATTTT. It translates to CASSLPGVTDTQYF.

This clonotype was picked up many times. The CDR3 spells CASSSRENTEAFF. The CDR3 DNA follows: TGTGCCAGCAGCAGTCGGGAGAACACTGAAGCTTTCTTT. The gene calls are TRBV6-5 and TRBJ1-1, with unresolved D. The CDR3 contains 13 residues. V was cut by 6 bases and J by 1 base, with 9 bases left in between. Germline V gene sequence: CDR1 MNHEY, CDR2 SVGAGI.

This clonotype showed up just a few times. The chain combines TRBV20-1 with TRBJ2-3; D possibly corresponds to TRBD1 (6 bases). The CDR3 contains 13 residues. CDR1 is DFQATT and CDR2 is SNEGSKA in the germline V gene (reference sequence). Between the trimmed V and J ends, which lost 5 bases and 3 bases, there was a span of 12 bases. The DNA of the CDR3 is TGCAGTGCTGGCTGGACAGTTACAGATACGCAGTATTTT. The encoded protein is CSAGWTVTDTQYF.

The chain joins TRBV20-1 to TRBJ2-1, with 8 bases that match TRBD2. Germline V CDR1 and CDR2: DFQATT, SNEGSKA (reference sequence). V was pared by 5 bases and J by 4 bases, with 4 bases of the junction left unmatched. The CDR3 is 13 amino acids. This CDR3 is CSAQSSGYNEQFF. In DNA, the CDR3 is TGCAGTGCTCAATCTAGCGGGTACAATGAGCAGTTCTTC.

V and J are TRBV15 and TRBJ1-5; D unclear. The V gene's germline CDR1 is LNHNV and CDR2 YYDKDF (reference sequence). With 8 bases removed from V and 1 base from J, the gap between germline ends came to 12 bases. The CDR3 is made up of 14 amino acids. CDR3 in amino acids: CATVNLGSNQPQHF. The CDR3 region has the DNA TGTGCCACCGTAAATCTGGGGAGCAATCAGCCCCAGCATTTT. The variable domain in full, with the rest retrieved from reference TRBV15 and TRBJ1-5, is DAMVIQNPRYQVTQFGKPVTLSCSQTLNHNVMYWYQQKSSQAPKLLFHYYDKDFNNEADTPDNFQSRRPNTSFCFLDIRSPGLGDTAMYLCATVNLGSNQPQHFGDGTRLSIL.